Presented here are 2 T cell receptor beta chains from one specimen sequenced in a study of beta chain features in type 1 diabetes. Regarding the study as a whole: People with Type 1 diabetes carried modestly yet significantly shorter TCRB CDR3s in all four CD4+ subsets.

All of the isolated RNA was reverse transcribed, so expressed TCRB transcripts were sequenced. Data came from immunoSEQ multiplex PCR; TCRdb stores just in-frame clones and leaves some out. Among roughly 300,000 clones listed, roughly an eighth were seen once. What these receptors recognize is not known. The sample comprised naive CD4+ T cells from blood. Every receptor here comes from a man aged 25-45 years with type 1 diabetes.

This clone has more than one count but fewer than ten. This rearrangement joins TRBV5-1 to TRBJ2-3; 12 bases agree with TRBD1. This CDR3 is built from 14 residues. J lost 6 bases, V lost 3 bases, and 2 bases had no gene match. Germline CDR1 SGHRS, CDR2 YFSETQ. The CDR3 sequence is CASSSGTGGDTQYF. CDR3 bases: TGCGCCAGCAGCTCCGGGACAGGGGGCGATACGCAGTATTTT.

The CDR3 nucleotides are TGCAGCTCCCGTGGAGTGAACACTGAAGCTTTCTTT. Its translation: CSSRGVNTEAFF. V usage is TRBV29-1 and J usage is TRBJ1-1; D is unresolved. The V gene lost 8 bases and the J gene lost 0 bases, with 10 bases spanning the gap. The length of the CDR3 is 12 residues. Per the germline V gene, CDR1 is SQVTM and CDR2 is ANQGSEA.